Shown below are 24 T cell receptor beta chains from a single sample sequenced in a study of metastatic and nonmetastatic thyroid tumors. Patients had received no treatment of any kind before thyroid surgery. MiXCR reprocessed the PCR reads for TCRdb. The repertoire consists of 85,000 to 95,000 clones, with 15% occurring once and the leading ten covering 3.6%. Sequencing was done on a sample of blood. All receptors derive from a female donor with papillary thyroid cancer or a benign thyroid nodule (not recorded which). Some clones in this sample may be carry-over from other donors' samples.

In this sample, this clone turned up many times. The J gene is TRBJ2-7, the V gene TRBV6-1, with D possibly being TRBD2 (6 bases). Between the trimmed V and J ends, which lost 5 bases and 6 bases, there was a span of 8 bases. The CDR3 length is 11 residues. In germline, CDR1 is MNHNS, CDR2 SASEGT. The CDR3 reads CASSRRGEQYF. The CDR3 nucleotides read TGTGCCAGCAGTCGGAGGGGCGAGCAGTACTTC.

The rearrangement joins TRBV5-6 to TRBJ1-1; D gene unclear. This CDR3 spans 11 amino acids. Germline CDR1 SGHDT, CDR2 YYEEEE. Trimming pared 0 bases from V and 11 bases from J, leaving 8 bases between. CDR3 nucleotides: TGTGCCAGCAGCTTGGTGGGGATGGCTTTCTTT. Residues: CASSLVGMAFF.

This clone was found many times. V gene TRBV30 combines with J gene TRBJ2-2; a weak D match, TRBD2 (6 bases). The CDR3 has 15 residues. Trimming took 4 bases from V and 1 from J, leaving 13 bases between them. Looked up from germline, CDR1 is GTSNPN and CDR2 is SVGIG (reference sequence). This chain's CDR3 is CAWIPGDRNTGELFF. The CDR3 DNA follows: TGTGCCTGGATTCCGGGGGACCGGAACACCGGGGAGCTGTTTTTT.

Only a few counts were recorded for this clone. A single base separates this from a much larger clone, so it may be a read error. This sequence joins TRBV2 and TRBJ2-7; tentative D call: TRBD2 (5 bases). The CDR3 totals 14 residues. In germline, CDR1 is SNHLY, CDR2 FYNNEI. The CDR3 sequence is CASSGEVVSYERYF. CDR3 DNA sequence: TGTGCCAGCAGCGGGGAAGTCGTTAGCTACGAGCGGTACTTC.

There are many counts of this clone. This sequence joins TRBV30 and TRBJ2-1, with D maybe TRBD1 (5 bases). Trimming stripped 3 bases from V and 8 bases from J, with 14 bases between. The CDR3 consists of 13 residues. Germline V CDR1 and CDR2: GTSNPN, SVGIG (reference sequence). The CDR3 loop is CAWSKGRSYEQFF. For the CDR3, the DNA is TGTGCCTGGAGCAAGGGGCGGAGTTATGAGCAGTTCTTC. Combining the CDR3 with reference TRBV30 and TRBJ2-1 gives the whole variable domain SQTIHQWPATLVQPVGSPLSLECTVEGTSNPNLYWYRQAAGRGLQLLFYSVGIGQISSEVPQNLSASRPQDRQFILSSKKLLLSDSGFYLCAWSKGRSYEQFFGPGTRLTVL.

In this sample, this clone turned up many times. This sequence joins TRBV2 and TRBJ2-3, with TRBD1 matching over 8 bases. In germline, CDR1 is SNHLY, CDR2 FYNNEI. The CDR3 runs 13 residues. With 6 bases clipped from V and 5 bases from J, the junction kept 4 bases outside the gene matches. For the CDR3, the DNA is TGTGCCAGCAGCGGCACAGGGGGAGATACGCAGTATTTT. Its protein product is CASSGTGGDTQYF. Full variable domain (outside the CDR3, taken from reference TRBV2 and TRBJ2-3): EPEVTQTPSHQVTQMGQEVILRCVPISNHLYFYWYRQILGQKVEFLVSFYNNEISEKSEIFDDQFSVERPDGSNFTLKIRSTKLEDSAMYFCASSGTGGDTQYFGPGTRLTVL.

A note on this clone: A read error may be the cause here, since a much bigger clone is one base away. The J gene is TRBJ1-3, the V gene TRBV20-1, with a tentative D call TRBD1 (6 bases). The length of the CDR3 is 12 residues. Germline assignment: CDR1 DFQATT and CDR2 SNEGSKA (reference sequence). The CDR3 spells CSAGGAGTTIYF. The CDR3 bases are TGCAGTGCCGGGGGCGCTGGAACCACCATATATTTT.

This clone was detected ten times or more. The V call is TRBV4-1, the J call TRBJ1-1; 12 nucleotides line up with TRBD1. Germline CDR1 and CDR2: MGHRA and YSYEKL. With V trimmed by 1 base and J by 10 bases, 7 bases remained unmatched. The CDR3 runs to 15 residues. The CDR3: CASSQGDRGRDGAFF. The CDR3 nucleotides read TGCGCCAGCAGCCAAGGGGACAGGGGGCGCGATGGAGCTTTCTTT.

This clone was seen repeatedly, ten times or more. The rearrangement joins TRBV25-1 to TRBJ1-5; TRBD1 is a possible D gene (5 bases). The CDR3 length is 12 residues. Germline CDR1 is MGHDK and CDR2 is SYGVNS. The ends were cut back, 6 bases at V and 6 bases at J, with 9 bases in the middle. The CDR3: CASSVQGQPQHF. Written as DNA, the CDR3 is TGTGCCAGCAGCGTCCAGGGTCAGCCCCAGCATTTT.

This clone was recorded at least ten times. The CDR3 DNA sequence: TGTGCCAGCTCAAGAGGGGGCCACGAGCAGTACTTC. Translated, it gives CASSRGGHEQYF. The genes are TRBV18 and TRBJ2-7; 7 bases map to TRBD1. This CDR3 is 12 amino acids long. Germline CDR1 is KGHSH and CDR2 is LQKENI. V lost 5 bases and J lost 5; bases outside the gene matches: 3.

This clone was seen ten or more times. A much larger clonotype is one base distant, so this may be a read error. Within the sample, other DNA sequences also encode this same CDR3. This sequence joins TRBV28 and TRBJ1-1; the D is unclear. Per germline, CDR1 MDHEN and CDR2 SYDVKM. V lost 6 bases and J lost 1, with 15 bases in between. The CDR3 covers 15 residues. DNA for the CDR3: TGTGCCAGCAGCTCCTCTGGAGGTCGGAACACTGAAGCTTTCTTT. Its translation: CASSSSGGRNTEAFF.

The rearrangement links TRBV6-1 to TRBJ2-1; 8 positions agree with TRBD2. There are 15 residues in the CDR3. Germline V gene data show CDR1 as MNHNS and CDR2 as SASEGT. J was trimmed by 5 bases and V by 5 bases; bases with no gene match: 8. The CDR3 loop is CASSPTSEYNNEQFF. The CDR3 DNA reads TGTGCCAGCAGTCCGACTAGCGAGTATAACAATGAGCAGTTCTTC.

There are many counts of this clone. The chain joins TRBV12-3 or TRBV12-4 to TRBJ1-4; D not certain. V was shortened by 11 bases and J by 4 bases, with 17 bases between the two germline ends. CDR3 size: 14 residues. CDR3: CASGRAKFNEKLFF. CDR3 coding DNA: TGTGCCTCCGGAAGGGCAAAATTTAATGAAAAACTGTTTTTT.

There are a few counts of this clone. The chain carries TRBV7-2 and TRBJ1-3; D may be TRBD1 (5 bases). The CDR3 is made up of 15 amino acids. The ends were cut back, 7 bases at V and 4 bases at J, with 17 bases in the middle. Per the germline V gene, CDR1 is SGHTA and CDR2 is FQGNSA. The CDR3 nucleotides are TGTGCCAGCATCCCCCGAGACAGTTTCGGAAACACCATATATTTT. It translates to CASIPRDSFGNTIYF.

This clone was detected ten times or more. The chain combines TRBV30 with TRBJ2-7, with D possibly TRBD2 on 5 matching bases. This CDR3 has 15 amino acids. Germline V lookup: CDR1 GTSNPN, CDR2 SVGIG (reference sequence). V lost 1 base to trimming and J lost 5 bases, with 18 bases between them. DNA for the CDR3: TGTGCCTGGAGTGGGAGTATCGGAGGTTGGGACGAGCAGTACTTC. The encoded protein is CAWSGSIGGWDEQYF.

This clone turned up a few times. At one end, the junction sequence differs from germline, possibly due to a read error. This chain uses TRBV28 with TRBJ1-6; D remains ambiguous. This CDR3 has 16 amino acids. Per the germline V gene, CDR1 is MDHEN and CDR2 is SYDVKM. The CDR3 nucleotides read TGTGCCTGCAGTTTAGGTGGAGTTTTACATGGGTCACCCCTCCACTTT. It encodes CACSLGGVLHGSPLHF.

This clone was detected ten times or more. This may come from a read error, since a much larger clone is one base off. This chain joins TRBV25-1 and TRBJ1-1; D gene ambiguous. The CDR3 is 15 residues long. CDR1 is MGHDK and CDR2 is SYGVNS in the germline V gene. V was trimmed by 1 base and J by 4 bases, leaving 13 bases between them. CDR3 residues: CASSESRSRVTEAFF. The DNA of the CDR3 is TGTGCCAGCAGTGAATCCAGGAGTAGGGTCACTGAAGCTTTCTTT. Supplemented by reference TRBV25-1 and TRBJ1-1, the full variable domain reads EADIYQTPRYLVIGTGKKITLECSQTMGHDKMYWYQQDPGMELHLIHYSYGVNSTEKGDLSSESTVSRIRTEHFPLTLESARPSHTSQYLCASSESRSRVTEAFFGQGTRLTVV.

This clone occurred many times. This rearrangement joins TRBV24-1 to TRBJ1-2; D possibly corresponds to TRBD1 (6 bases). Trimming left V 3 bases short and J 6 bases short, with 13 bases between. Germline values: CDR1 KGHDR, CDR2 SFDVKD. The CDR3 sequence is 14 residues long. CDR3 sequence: CATSDPGVTHGYTF. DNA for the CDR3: TGTGCCACCAGTGATCCAGGGGTGACGCATGGCTACACCTTC.

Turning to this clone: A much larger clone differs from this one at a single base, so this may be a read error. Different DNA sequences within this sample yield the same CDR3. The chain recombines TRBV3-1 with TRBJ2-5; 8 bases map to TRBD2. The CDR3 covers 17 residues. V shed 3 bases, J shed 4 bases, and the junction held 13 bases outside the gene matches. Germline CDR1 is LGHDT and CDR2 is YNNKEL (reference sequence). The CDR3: CASSHRSAAGGPETQYF. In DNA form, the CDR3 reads TGTGCCAGCAGCCACCGCTCGGCGGCGGGGGGACCAGAGACCCAGTACTTC.

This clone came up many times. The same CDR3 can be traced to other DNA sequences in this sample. Here the CDR3 reads CASSRRGRGSNQPQHF. CDR3 bases: TGTGCCAGCAGTCGACGGGGGCGCGGGAGCAATCAGCCCCAGCATTTT. V gene TRBV2 combines with J gene TRBJ1-5; D perhaps matches TRBD1 (6 bases). Trimming left V 5 bases short and J 1 base short, with 15 bases between. Per the germline V gene, CDR1 is SNHLY and CDR2 is FYNNEI. The CDR3 has 16 residues.

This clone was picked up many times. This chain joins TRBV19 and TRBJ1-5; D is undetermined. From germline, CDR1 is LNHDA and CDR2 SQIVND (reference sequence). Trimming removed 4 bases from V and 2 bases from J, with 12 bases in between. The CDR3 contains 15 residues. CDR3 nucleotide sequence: TGTGCCAGTAGTACCGCCCCGGAGGGCAATCAGCCCCAGCATTTT. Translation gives CASSTAPEGNQPQHF.

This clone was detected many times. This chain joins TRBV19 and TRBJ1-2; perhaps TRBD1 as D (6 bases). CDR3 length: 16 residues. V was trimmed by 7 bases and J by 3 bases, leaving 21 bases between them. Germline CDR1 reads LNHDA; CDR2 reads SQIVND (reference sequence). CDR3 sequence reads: CASTRTARQGDYGYTF. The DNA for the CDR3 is TGTGCCAGTACCCGGACAGCTCGCCAAGGGGACTATGGCTACACCTTC.

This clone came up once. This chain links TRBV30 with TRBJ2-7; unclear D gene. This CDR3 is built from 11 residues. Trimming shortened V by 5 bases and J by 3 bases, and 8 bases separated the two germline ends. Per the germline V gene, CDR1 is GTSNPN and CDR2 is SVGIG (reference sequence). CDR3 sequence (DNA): TGTGCCTGGGGTGAGGTCTACGAGCAGTACTTC. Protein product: CAWGEVYEQYF.

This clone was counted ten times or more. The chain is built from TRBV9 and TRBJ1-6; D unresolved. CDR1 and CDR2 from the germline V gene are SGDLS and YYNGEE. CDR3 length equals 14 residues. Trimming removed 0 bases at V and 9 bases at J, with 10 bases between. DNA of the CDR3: TGTGCCAGCAGCGTAGGGCGGGTTGGTTCACCCCTCCACTTT. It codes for CASSVGRVGSPLHF.